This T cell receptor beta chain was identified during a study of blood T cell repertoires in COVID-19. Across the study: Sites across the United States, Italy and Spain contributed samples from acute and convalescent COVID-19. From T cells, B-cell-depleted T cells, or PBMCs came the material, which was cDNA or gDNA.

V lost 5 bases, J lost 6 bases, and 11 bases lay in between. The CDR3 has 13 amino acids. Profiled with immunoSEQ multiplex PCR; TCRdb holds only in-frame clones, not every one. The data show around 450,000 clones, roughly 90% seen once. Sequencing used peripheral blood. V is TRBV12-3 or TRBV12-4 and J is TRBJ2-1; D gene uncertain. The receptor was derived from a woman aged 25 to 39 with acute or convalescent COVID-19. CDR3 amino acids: CASSRSRVNEQFF. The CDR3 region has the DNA TGTGCCAGCAGTAGATCCCGGGTCAATGAGCAGTTCTTC.